These 32 T cell receptor beta chains were all obtained from the same sample, sequenced in a study of blood T cells in healthy people across ages. Then a second PCR, running about 6 to 11 cycles, was carried out with a sample-barcoded 5' primer and a J-beta primer mix. TCRdb re-called the 5' RACE reads with MiXCR, one entry per CDR3 protein. The sample shows around 1,700,000 distinct CDR3 sequences, roughly 28% of them seen only once. The specimen was blood. The receptors here all came from a woman under 40 in good health.

This chain joins TRBV5-1 and TRBJ2-5; D is uncertain. Germline-derived CDR1 and CDR2 are SGHRS and YFSETQ. V was shortened by 4 bases and J by 5 bases, with 15 bases between the two germline ends. This CDR3 has 14 residues. The CDR3 is CASSIGRVAETQYF. The CDR3 region has the DNA TGCGCCAGCAGCATCGGACGGGTTGCGGAGACCCAGTACTTC.

A few counts support this clonotype. The chain couples TRBV14 to TRBJ2-3; D could derive from TRBD1 or TRBD2 (5 bases each). CDR1 and CDR2 from the germline V gene are SGHDN and FVKESK. V lost 4 bases and J lost 4, with 12 bases in between. The CDR3 runs to 14 residues. The CDR3 DNA sequence: TGTGCCAGCAGCCTCAGACCGGGACCAGATACGCAGTATTTT. The encoded protein is CASSLRPGPDTQYF.

V gene TRBV28 combines with J gene TRBJ2-6; possible D gene TRBD2, 6 bases. The CDR3 runs 15 residues. CDR1 and CDR2 from the germline V gene are MDHEN and SYDVKM. V was clipped by 8 bases and J by 1 base, with 12 bases between them. This chain's CDR3 is CASGPAGSGANVLTF. In DNA, the CDR3 is TGTGCCAGCGGTCCCGCGGGATCTGGGGCCAACGTCCTGACTTTC.

This clonotype is a singleton in its sample. The rearrangement links TRBV5-1 to TRBJ2-7, with D perhaps matching TRBD2 (6 bases). The CDR3 length is 14 residues. CDR1 is SGHRS, CDR2 YFSETQ, per germline. V shed 2 bases and J shed 4 bases, with 13 bases lying between them. CDR3 amino acids: CASSFDGGSYEQYF. CDR3 sequence (DNA): TGCGCCAGCAGCTTTGACGGGGGTTCTTACGAGCAGTACTTC. The full variable domain, its missing parts supplied by reference TRBV5-1 and TRBJ2-7, is KAGVTQTPRYLIKTRGQQVTLSCSPISGHRSVSWYQQTPGQGLQFLFEYFSETQRNKGNFPGRFSGRQFSNSRSEMNVSTLELGDSALYLCASSFDGGSYEQYFGPGTRLTVT.

This clonotype was counted ten times or more. The chain couples TRBV7-2 to TRBJ2-7; 15 bases agree with TRBD2. The CDR3 has 18 residues. The J segment lost 3 bases and the V segment lost 2 bases, leaving 8 bases of the junction unmatched. Germline V gene data show CDR1 as SGHTA and CDR2 as FQGNSA. The CDR3 region is CASSLQIGTSGRIYEQYF. DNA of the CDR3: TGTGCCAGCAGCTTACAGATTGGGACTAGCGGGAGGATCTACGAGCAGTACTTC.

The chain couples TRBV6-5 to TRBJ1-4, with unresolved D. CDR1 and CDR2 from the germline V gene are MNHEY and SVGAGI. The V end was cut by 0 bases, the J end by 11 bases, with 19 bases between. The CDR3 spans 16 residues. CDR3 bases: TGTGCCAGCAGTTACTCGAACCGTCCCACAAAGTACAAACTGTTTTTT. This codes for CASSYSNRPTKYKLFF.

This chain links TRBV29-1 with TRBJ2-3; 7 bases are shared with TRBD2. V shed 6 bases, J shed 6 bases, and the junction held 3 bases outside the gene matches. Germline values: CDR1 SQVTM, CDR2 ANQGSEA. This CDR3 is built from 11 residues. As DNA, the CDR3 is TGCAGCGTGACTAGCTCCGATACGCAGTATTTT. Translating gives CSVTSSDTQYF.

The chain links TRBV27 to TRBJ1-2, with 7 bases that match TRBD1. Trimming cost V 6 bases and J 6 bases; bases outside gene matches: 10. The CDR3 is 14 residues long. Germline lookup yields CDR1 MNHEY and CDR2 SMNVEV (reference sequence). DNA for the CDR3: TGTGCCAGCAGGATTCAGGGGGGGTCGAATGGCTACACCTTC. Residues: CASRIQGGSNGYTF.

The V gene is TRBV5-5, the J gene TRBJ1-1, with D possibly TRBD1 on 6 matching bases. Germline lookup yields CDR1 SGHKS and CDR2 YYEKEE (reference sequence). The CDR3 contains 15 residues. Trimming left V 4 bases short and J 5 bases short, with 18 bases between. Written as DNA, the CDR3 is TGTGCCAGCAGCGCCGGAAGGGGGTGGGAGACTGAAGCTTTCTTT. Translating it yields CASSAGRGWETEAFF.

V and J are TRBV5-1 and TRBJ2-7, with D possibly TRBD1 on 6 matching bases. With 0 bases removed from V and 7 bases from J, the gap between germline ends came to 17 bases. The germline gives CDR1 SGHRS, CDR2 YFSETQ. The CDR3 runs 15 residues. CDR3 protein: CASSLAQGTRWEQYF. Here the CDR3 DNA reads TGCGCCAGCAGCTTGGCTCAGGGGACCCGGTGGGAGCAGTACTTC.

This clonotype was observed many times. The rearrangement uses TRBV7-2 and TRBJ2-7, with TRBD1 matching over 7 bases. The V gene end was trimmed by 1 base and the J gene end by 0 bases; junction bases not matched to a gene: 3. Per the germline V gene, CDR1 is SGHTA and CDR2 is FQGNSA. The CDR3 runs to 15 residues. This chain's CDR3 is CASSLDRGTSYEQYF. The CDR3, as DNA: TGTGCCAGCAGCTTAGACAGGGGAACCTCCTACGAGCAGTACTTC.

A few counts support this clonotype. CDR3 sequence (DNA): TGTGCCAGCAGTTACGGGTTAGGGGCAGGGGCCCATGGCTACACCTTC. Protein product: CASSYGLGAGAHGYTF. The chain carries TRBV6-6 and TRBJ1-2, with D perhaps TRBD1 (6 bases). CDR3 length equals 16 residues. Germline CDR1 and CDR2: MNHNY and SVGAGI (reference sequence). V shed 2 bases and J shed 6 bases, with 19 bases lying between them.

This clonotype has a count of ten or more. V gene TRBV5-1 combines with J gene TRBJ2-7, with D possibly being TRBD1 (5 bases). Germline loops: CDR1 SGHRS, CDR2 YFSETQ. Trimming stripped 5 bases from V and 5 bases from J, with 8 bases between. There are 11 residues in the CDR3. The CDR3 loop is CASRLGDEQYF. The CDR3 bases are TGCGCCAGCAGGCTAGGGGACGAGCAGTACTTC.

The rearrangement links TRBV29-1 to TRBJ2-1; weak D call: TRBD2 (6 bases). The V and J ends lost 2 bases and 7 bases respectively, with 15 bases between them. In germline, CDR1 is SQVTM, CDR2 ANQGSEA. This CDR3 comprises 14 residues. Here the CDR3 reads CSVERGAYTNEQFF. The CDR3 DNA is TGCAGCGTTGAACGCGGGGCATATACGAATGAGCAGTTCTTC.

Only a few counts were recorded for this clonotype. The gene calls are TRBV6-2 or TRBV6-3 and TRBJ2-7; 11 bases are shared with TRBD2. The J call may not be correct, given that the DNA end is closer to TRBJ2-5. This CDR3 is built from 17 residues. Germline V gives CDR1 MNHEY, CDR2 SVGEGT. The CDR3 DNA sequence: TGTGCCAGCAGTTACTCGGCTACTAGCGGGAGTTGTGAGACCCAGTACTTC. It yields the protein CASSYSATSGSCETQYF.

As to this clonotype: This CDR3 is missing its conserved last phenylalanine or tryptophan, likely due to a read error. The rearrangement uses TRBV12-3 or TRBV12-4 and TRBJ1-1; D remains ambiguous. The CDR3 contains 14 residues. Between the trimmed V and J ends, which lost 7 bases and 2 bases, there was a span of 14 bases. The CDR3 spells CASTPAGANTEAFL. The CDR3, as DNA: TGTGCCAGCACCCCGGCCGGAGCAAACACTGAAGCTTTCTTG.

This clonotype showed up just a few times. V usage is TRBV11-3 and J usage is TRBJ2-1; D gene uncertain. There are 13 residues in the CDR3. The V end was cut by 0 bases, the J end by 10 bases, with 10 bases between. The germline CDR1 and CDR2 sequences are SGHNT and YENEEA. The CDR3 DNA reads as TGTGCCAGCAGCTTAGATTGGCAGAAGGAGCAGTTCTTC. The encoded protein is CASSLDWQKEQFF.

This clonotype was detected many times. The gene calls are TRBV7-9 and TRBJ2-7; D is undetermined. The CDR3 runs 12 residues. The V end lost 8 bases, the J end lost 5 bases, and 13 bases lay between the germline ends. Per germline, CDR1 SEHNR and CDR2 FQNEAQ (reference sequence). In nucleotides, the CDR3 is TGTGCCAGCTCACTGGTATCCCACGAGCAGTACTTC. Translating gives CASSLVSHEQYF.

This clonotype was recorded a few times. This sequence joins TRBV11-2 and TRBJ2-5, with 10 nucleotides matching TRBD2. The germline V gene encodes CDR1 SGHAT and CDR2 FQNNGV. The CDR3 is 15 amino acids. With 1 base clipped from V and 5 bases from J, the junction kept 4 bases outside the gene matches. CDR3: CASSLVPTSGETQYF. The CDR3 DNA is TGTGCCAGCAGCTTAGTTCCGACTAGCGGGGAGACCCAGTACTTC.

This clonotype appeared many times. This chain uses TRBV15 with TRBJ2-3; a possible D gene is TRBD2 (5 bases). The CDR3 runs 14 residues. Germline values: CDR1 LNHNV, CDR2 YYDKDF (reference sequence). The V end was cut by 9 bases, the J end by 0 bases, with 13 bases between. The CDR3 nucleotides are TGTGCCACAGGGATGGAGCGGAGCACAGATACGCAGTATTTT. It translates to CATGMERSTDTQYF.

As concerns this clonotype: This may arise from a read error, as a much more abundant clone is one base away. The V and J genes are TRBV2 and TRBJ2-7, with 12 bases aligning to TRBD2. Germline trimming cut 6 bases from V and 7 bases from J; bases unmatched to any gene: 7. Germline CDR1 is SNHLY and CDR2 is FYNNEI. This CDR3 is 14 amino acids long. CDR3 nucleotides: TGTGCCAGCAGCGGACTAGCGGGGTACGTGGAGCAGTACTTC. This sequence encodes CASSGLAGYVEQYF.

This clonotype turned up a few times. The chain is built from TRBV4-1 and TRBJ1-5; 7 bases match TRBD1. CDR3 length equals 16 residues. V shed 1 base, J shed 4 bases, and the junction held 7 bases outside the gene matches. In germline, CDR1 is MGHRA, CDR2 YSYEKL. CDR3 sequence reads: CASSQVSGTANQPQHF. In DNA form, the CDR3 reads TGCGCCAGCAGCCAAGTCTCCGGGACAGCTAATCAGCCCCAGCATTTT.

This chain uses TRBV6-6 with TRBJ2-2; tentative D call: TRBD2 (5 bases). The V gene lost 7 bases and the J gene lost 4 bases, with 16 bases spanning the gap. The CDR3 runs 15 residues. The germline V gene encodes CDR1 MNHNY and CDR2 SVGAGI (reference sequence). The CDR3 DNA sequence: TGTGCCAGCACCGGAAACGGACGGGGCACCGGGGAGCTGTTTTTT. The encoded protein is CASTGNGRGTGELFF.

The V gene is TRBV5-1, the J gene TRBJ2-1; D remains unclear. Germline V lookup: CDR1 SGHRS, CDR2 YFSETQ. The V end lost 0 bases, the J end lost 8 bases, and 15 bases lay between the germline ends. CDR3 length: 15 residues. The CDR3 spells CASSLAFGQSDEQFF. CDR3 nucleotides: TGCGCCAGCAGCTTGGCCTTCGGGCAGTCAGATGAGCAGTTCTTC.

This clonotype was counted only a few times. The gene calls are TRBV9 and TRBJ1-2, with D uncertain. V shed 0 bases and J shed 7 bases, with 7 bases lying between them. This CDR3 has 12 amino acids. The germline V gene encodes CDR1 SGDLS and CDR2 YYNGEE. The CDR3 loop reads CASSVAASGYTF. The CDR3 nucleotides read TGTGCCAGCAGCGTAGCGGCCTCTGGCTACACCTTC.

A remark on this clonotype: The junction departs from the called germline gene at one end, perhaps through a read error. V and J are TRBV7-9 and TRBJ1-2; D uncertain. This CDR3 is built from 13 residues. CDR1 is SEHNR, CDR2 FQNEAQ, per germline (reference sequence). The chain's CDR3 is CSSSLSANYGYTF. The DNA for the CDR3 is TGTTCCAGCAGCTTATCAGCCAACTATGGCTACACCTTC.

This clonotype was counted a single time. The V call is TRBV5-1, the J call TRBJ1-1; D gene uncertain. This CDR3 is built from 14 residues. From germline, CDR1 is SGHRS and CDR2 YFSETQ. With 0 bases removed from V and 7 bases from J, the gap between germline ends came to 13 bases. The CDR3 sequence is CASSLGQGPLEAFF. CDR3 nucleotides: TGCGCCAGCAGCTTGGGACAAGGCCCCCTTGAAGCTTTCTTT.

Many counts were recorded for this clonotype. The gene calls are TRBV6-1 and TRBJ1-2, with 8 positions matching TRBD1. The V gene end was trimmed by 6 bases and the J gene end by 4 bases; junction bases not matched to a gene: 16. The CDR3 runs to 17 residues. Germline V CDR1 and CDR2: MNHNS, SASEGT. This CDR3 reads CASRGNYALQGGYGYTF. The CDR3 nucleotides are TGTGCCAGCAGGGGAAACTACGCCCTACAGGGGGGCTATGGCTACACCTTC.

This clonotype was found a few times. V usage is TRBV20-1 and J usage is TRBJ2-7; 7 bases align to TRBD1. Germline V lookup: CDR1 DFQATT, CDR2 SNEGSKA (reference sequence). This CDR3 is built from 17 residues. V shed 0 bases, J shed 4 bases, and the junction held 15 bases outside the gene matches. CDR3 DNA sequence: TGCAGTGCTAGAGATTTGCCCCACCCAGGGGGTTGGTACGAGCAGTACTTC. Its translation is CSARDLPHPGGWYEQYF.

The V and J genes are TRBV29-1 and TRBJ2-1; D remains ambiguous. This CDR3 region has 12 residues. The germline gives CDR1 SQVTM, CDR2 ANQGSEA. V was pared by 6 bases and J by 8 bases, with 14 bases between. The CDR3 sequence is CSVEMRSDEQFF. CDR3 sequence (DNA): TGCAGCGTCGAGATGAGGTCGGATGAGCAGTTCTTC.

The rearrangement links TRBV5-1 to TRBJ2-2; D is ambiguous. Looked up from germline, CDR1 is SGHRS and CDR2 is YFSETQ. Trimming left V 4 bases short and J 4 bases short, with 11 bases between. This CDR3 spans 14 amino acids. The CDR3, as DNA: TGCGCCAGCAGCGACGGACCCTCCACCGGGGAGCTGTTTTTT. Translating it yields CASSDGPSTGELFF.

This chain links TRBV7-9 with TRBJ1-1; D is possibly TRBD1 (6 bases). CDR3 length: 13 residues. The germline gives CDR1 SEHNR, CDR2 FQNEAQ (reference sequence). V dropped 11 bases and J dropped 6 bases, with 19 bases sitting between them. CDR3 nucleotides: TGTGCCTGCTCACAGGGCAGGTATGCTGAAGCTTTCTTT. Protein sequence: CACSQGRYAEAFF.